The subject of this entry is one T cell receptor beta chain. Trimming removed 4 bases at V and 1 base at J, with 13 bases between. CDR1 and CDR2 (germline): SGHVS, FQNEAQ. This CDR3 comprises 15 residues. The data originate from a study of blood T cell repertoires in COVID-19. Overall study context: Specimens from acute and convalescent COVID-19 originated in the United States, Italy and Spain. The analysed material was cDNA or gDNA that came from T cells, B-cell-depleted T cells, or PBMCs.

Under the authors' procedure: Amplification of reference gene primers was used by the study to estimate nucleated cell counts. The assay was immunoSEQ multiplex PCR, and TCRdb's table has in-frame clones only and misses some. V, J and clone size reflect that table, while D and trimming were determined from the DNA. Of about 270,000 clones in the sample, 80% to 90% were seen once. This receptor was obtained from an elderly man with acute or convalescent COVID-19. J is TRBJ1-1 and V is TRBV7-8; TRBD1 is a possible D gene (5 bases). Sequencing was carried out using peripheral blood. The CDR3 region has the DNA TGTGCCAGCAGCTACTCGACAGCCCAGAACACTGAAGCTTTCTTT. Its protein is CASSYSTAQNTEAFF.